Listed here is a single T cell receptor (beta chain). Antigen unknown. The data were obtained in a study of T cell repertoires in cytomegalovirus infection. Study information: Well-studied HLA-B-restricted epitopes and recently identified HLA-C-restricted epitopes of CMV were both used in the study. It can be stated that public TCR beta signatures indicated CMV infection as well as a matching HLA type. Overall study results and limits: What dominated the ex vivo response were HLA-C-restricted CMV-specific TCR beta clonotypes. Totalled public TCR beta family frequency picked out people who carried CMV plus the relevant HLA.

Each CDR3 protein is one row after TCRdb ran MiXCR on the reads. The sample records around 800,000 distinct CDR3 sequences, approximately 32% being singletons. This receptor was identified in a human donor in good health (CMV status not recorded). Some clones in this sample may be carry-over from other donors' samples. The material was cultured CD8+ T cells from PBMCs, obtained from culture after CMV antigen stimulation.

The CDR3 reads CASSTLAGVTDTQYF. CDR3 nucleotides: TGTGCCAGCAGCACTCTAGCGGGGGTCACAGATACGCAGTATTTT. The chain combines TRBV7-9 with TRBJ2-3; 10 nucleotides line up with TRBD2. The CDR3 consists of 15 residues. The V gene's germline CDR1 is SEHNR and CDR2 FQNEAQ (reference sequence). J was trimmed by 2 bases and V by 5 bases; bases with no gene match: 4.